The rows below give T cell receptor beta chains drawn from one sample of a study of CD8 T cells in Susac syndrome. TCRdb recomputed calls from the immunoSEQ multiplex PCR reads with MiXCR, one row per CDR3 protein. The sample carries about 200,000 distinct CDR3 sequences, 91% recorded once. The sample was CD4+ T cells from PBMCs. The receptors stem from a human donor with Susac syndrome. Each CDR3 is given with its conserved first and last residue. A D gene is named only where the DNA matches it firmly. Rows give clone size only sometimes, using once, few, many, or a class for an expanded clone.

j_call | clone_size | d_call | v_call | cdr3_nt | cdr3_aa
TRBJ1-3 | once | - | TRBV29-1 | TGCAGCGTTGAATTGATGGAGGGGTGGGGAAACACCATATATTTT | CSVELMEGWGNTIYF
TRBJ1-1 | few | - | TRBV24-1 | TGTGCCACCAGTGATTTGGGGGATGGGAACACTGAAGCTTTCTTT | CATSDLGDGNTEAFF
TRBJ2-7 | - | - | TRBV6-6 | TGTGCCAGCAGTAGAGGGGGGAATGCCGAGCAGTACTTC | CASSRGGNAEQYF
TRBJ2-7 | - | TRBD1 | TRBV2 | TGTGCCAGCAGTGAACGAGGGACAGGCAACTCCTACGAGCAGTACTTC | CASSERGTGNSYEQYF
TRBJ2-1 | - | - | TRBV5-6 | TGTGCCAGCAGCTTCTTGGCCAATGACTACAATGAGCAGTTCTTC | CASSFLANDYNEQFF
TRBJ2-5 | - | - | TRBV5-1 | TGCGCCAGCAGCTTGGATGGGCAGTACCAAGAGACCCAGTACTTC | CASSLDGQYQETQYF
TRBJ2-5 | - | - | TRBV27 | TGTGCCAAACTAGCTGAAGAGACCCAGTACTTC | CAKLAEETQYF
TRBJ1-1 | - | - | TRBV14 | TGTGCCAGCAGCCAAGTTTACGGCAGCGAAGCTTTCTTT | CASSQVYGSEAFF
TRBJ2-5 | few | - | TRBV12-3/TRBV12-4 | TGTGCCAGCAGTTTGGGCCAGGGGAGGGAGACCCAGTACTTC | CASSLGQGRETQYF
TRBJ1-3 | - | - | TRBV6-5 | TGTGCCAGCAGTCACAGGGTACCTGGAAACACCATATATTTT | CASSHRVPGNTIYF
TRBJ2-7 | - | - | TRBV5-4 | TGTGCCAGCAGCTTGTCGCGGCTCGCTCGCGAGCAGTACTTC | CASSLSRLAREQYF
TRBJ2-1 | - | TRBD1 | TRBV2 | TGTGCCAGCAGTGAGCAGGGACAGGTGGACAATGAGCAGTTCTTC | CASSEQGQVDNEQFF
TRBJ1-5 | - | - | TRBV20-1 | TGCAGTGCTAGAGACTCCAGGAGCAATCAGCCCCAGCATTTT | CSARDSRSNQPQHF
TRBJ2-5 | - | TRBD1 | TRBV11-1 | TGTGCCAGCAGCTTCAATACAGGGGGCGAGAACATGAAGACCCAGTACTTC | CASSFNTGGENMKTQYF
TRBJ2-3 | - | TRBD2 | TRBV4-1 | TGCGCCAGCAGCCAAGACCCGGCGGGAGCAGATACGCAGTATTTT | CASSQDPAGADTQYF
TRBJ1-5 | - | TRBD1 | TRBV6-2/TRBV6-3 | TGTGCCAGCAGTTACTTAGGGACAGGGGGCCGTCCCCAGCATTTT | CASSYLGTGGRPQHF
TRBJ2-1 | - | TRBD1 | TRBV12-3/TRBV12-4 | TGTGCCAGCAGTTTAAGACAGGGCGTCTACAATGAGCAGTTCTTC | CASSLRQGVYNEQFF
TRBJ2-5 | once | - | TRBV21-1 | TGTGCCAGCAGCTCTTCGGGACAGGGGGCAGTTTGGGAGACCCAGTACTTC | CASSSSGQGAVWETQYF
TRBJ2-3 | once | - | TRBV20-1 | TGCAGTGGGGGGTCCACAGATACGCAGTATTTT | CSGGSTDTQYF
TRBJ2-1 | - | TRBD2 | TRBV6-6 | TGTGCCAGCATGGGACTAGCTTCCTACAATGAGCAGTTCTTC | CASMGLASYNEQFF
TRBJ1-2 | once | TRBD1 | TRBV19 | TGTGCCAGTAGTATTGACAGGGACTATGGCTACACCTTC | CASSIDRDYGYTF
TRBJ2-7 | once | TRBD2 | TRBV11-2 | TGTGCCAGCAGCCAACTAGCGGGAGGAACCCACGAGCAGTACTTC | CASSQLAGGTHEQYF
TRBJ1-2 | - | TRBD1 | TRBV6-2/TRBV6-3 | TGTGCCAGCATCCTCTCCGGGACAGGGGGCGGCTACACCTTC | CASILSGTGGGYTF
TRBJ1-5 | - | - | TRBV6-5 | TGTGCCAGCAGGCAGGACGGAGATAGCAATCAGCCCCAGCATTTT | CASRQDGDSNQPQHF
TRBJ1-5 | - | - | TRBV18 | TGTGCCAGCTCACCGGGCAGGGGCACCAATCAGCCCCAGCATTTT | CASSPGRGTNQPQHF